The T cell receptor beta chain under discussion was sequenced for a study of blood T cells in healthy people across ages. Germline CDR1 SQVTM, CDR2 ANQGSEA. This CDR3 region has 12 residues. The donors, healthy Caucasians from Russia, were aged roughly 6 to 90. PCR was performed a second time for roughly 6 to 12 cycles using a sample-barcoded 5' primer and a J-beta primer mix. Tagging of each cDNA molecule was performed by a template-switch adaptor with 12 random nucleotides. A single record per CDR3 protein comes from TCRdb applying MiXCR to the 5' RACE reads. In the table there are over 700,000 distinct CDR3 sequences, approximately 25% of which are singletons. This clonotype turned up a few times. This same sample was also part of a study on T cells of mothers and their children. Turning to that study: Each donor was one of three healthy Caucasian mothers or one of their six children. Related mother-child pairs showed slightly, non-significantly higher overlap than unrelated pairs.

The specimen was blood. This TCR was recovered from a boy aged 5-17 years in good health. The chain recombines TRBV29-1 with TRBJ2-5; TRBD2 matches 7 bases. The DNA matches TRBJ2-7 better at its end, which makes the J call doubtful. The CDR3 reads CSVEDAGDEQYF. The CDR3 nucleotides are TGCAGCGTTGAAGATGCGGGAGACGAGCAGTACTTC.